This TCR beta chain was obtained from a study of spatial heterogeneity in lung cancer. The overall study: Sequencing consistently turned up more beta-chain sequences than alpha-chain sequences. Across the raw uncorrected reads, a unique TCR and UMI combination was observed, on average, more than ten times.

Study-wide findings and caveats: Among blood samples, ubiquitous expanded tumor TCRs appeared more at resection than at follow-up.

Time point reported: sample taken at primary tumor resection. Material for sequencing was whole RNA from tumor, nontumor lung or frozen PBMC, left unsorted. Each TCR cDNA molecule carried a unique molecular identifier. TCRdb passed the 5' RACE reads through MiXCR, listing each CDR3 protein once. The sample has some 44,000 distinct CDR3 sequences, roughly 13% seen once. This CDR3 is built from 16 residues. Germline CDR1 and CDR2: SNHLY and FYNNEI. Unmatched junction bases numbered 6, after V lost 7 bases and J lost 2 bases. Turning to this clonotype: Antigen specificity is unknown.

The sample in question was PBMCs, obtained at surgery. The V gene is TRBV2, the J gene TRBJ2-3; 13 bases match TRBD2. This clonotype was obtained from a male donor with early-stage non-small cell lung cancer. DNA of the CDR3: TGTGCCAGCAAGGGGACTAGCGGGAACCCCACAGATACGCAGTATTTT. It specifies CASKGTSGNPTDTQYF.